This TCR beta chain was sequenced in a study of blood T cell repertoires in COVID-19. Study-level information: COVID-19 samples, acute and convalescent, were from the United States, Italy and Spain.

Original processing methods: Reference gene primer amplification in the assay estimated nucleated cell counts. The assay was immunoSEQ multiplex PCR, and TCRdb's table has in-frame clones only and misses some. The DNA gave D and trimming, while V, J and clone size come from that table. In the table there are roughly 250,000 clones, 91% of which are singletons. The V gene end was trimmed by 6 bases and the J gene end by 2 bases; junction bases not matched to a gene: 6. Looked up from germline, CDR1 is SGHRS and CDR2 is YFSETQ. The CDR3 consists of 15 residues. This clonotype originated in a person under 35 with COVID-19, enrolled during active disease. Sequencing was done on a sample of peripheral blood. The chain uses TRBV5-1 and TRBJ2-2; 8 bases match TRBD2. The CDR3 here is CASTRTSTNTGELFF. The DNA for the CDR3 is TGCGCCAGCACAAGGACTAGCACTAACACCGGGGAGCTGTTTTTT.